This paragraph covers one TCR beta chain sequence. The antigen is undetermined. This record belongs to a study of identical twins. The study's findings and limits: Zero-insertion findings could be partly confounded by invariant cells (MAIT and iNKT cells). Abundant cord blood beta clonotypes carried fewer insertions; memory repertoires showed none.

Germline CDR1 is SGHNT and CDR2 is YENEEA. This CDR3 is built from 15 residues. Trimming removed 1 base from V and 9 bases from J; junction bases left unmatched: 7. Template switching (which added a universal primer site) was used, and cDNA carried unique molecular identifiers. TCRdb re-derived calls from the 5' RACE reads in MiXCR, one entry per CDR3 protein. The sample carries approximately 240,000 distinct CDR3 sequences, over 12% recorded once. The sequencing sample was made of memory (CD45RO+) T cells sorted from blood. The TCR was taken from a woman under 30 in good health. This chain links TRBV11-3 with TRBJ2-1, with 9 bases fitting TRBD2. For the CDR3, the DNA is TGTGCCAGCAGCTTAGTAGCGGGGGCCATCAGTGAGCAGTTCTTC. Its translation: CASSLVAGAISEQFF.